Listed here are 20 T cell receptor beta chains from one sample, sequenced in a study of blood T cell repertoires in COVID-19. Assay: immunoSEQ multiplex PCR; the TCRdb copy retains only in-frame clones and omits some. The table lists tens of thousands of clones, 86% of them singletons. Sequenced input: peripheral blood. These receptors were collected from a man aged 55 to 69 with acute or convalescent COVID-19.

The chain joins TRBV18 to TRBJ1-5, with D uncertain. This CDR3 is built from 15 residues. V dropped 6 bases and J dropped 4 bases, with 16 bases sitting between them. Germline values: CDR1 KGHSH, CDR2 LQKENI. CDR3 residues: CASSLRKTENQPQHF. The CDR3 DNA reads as TGTGCCAGCTCGCTCAGAAAAACAGAGAATCAGCCCCAGCATTTT.

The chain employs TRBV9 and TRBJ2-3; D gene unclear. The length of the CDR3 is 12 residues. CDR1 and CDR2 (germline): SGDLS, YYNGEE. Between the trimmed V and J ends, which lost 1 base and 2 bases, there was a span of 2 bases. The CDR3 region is CASSVYTDTQYF. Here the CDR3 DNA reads TGTGCCAGCAGCGTATACACAGATACGCAGTATTTT.

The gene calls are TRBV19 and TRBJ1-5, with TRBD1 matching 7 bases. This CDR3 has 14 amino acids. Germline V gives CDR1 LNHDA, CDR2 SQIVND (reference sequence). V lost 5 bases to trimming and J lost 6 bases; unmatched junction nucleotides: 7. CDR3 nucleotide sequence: TGTGCCAGTAGTGGGGACAGCGCCTTTCAGCCCCAGCATTTT. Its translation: CASSGDSAFQPQHF.

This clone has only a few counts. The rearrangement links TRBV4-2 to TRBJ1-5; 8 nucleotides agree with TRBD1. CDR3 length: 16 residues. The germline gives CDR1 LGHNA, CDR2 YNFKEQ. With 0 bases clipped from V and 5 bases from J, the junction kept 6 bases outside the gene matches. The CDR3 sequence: CASSQEAAGGYQPQHF. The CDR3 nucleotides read TGTGCCAGCAGCCAAGAGGCGGCAGGGGGCTATCAGCCCCAGCATTTT.

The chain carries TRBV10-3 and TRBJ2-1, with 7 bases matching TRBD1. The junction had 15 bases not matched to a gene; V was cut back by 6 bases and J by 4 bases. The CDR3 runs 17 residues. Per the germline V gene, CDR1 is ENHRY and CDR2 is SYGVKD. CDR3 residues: CAISKELTGRTYNEQFF. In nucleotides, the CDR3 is TGTGCCATCAGCAAAGAACTGACAGGGCGGACTTACAATGAGCAGTTCTTC.

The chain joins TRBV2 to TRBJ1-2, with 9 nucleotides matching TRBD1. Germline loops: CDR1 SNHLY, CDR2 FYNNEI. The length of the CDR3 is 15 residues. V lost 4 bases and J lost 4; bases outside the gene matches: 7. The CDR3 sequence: CASSGPRQGGYGYTF. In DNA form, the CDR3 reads TGTGCCAGCAGTGGTCCCAGACAGGGGGGCTATGGCTACACCTTC.

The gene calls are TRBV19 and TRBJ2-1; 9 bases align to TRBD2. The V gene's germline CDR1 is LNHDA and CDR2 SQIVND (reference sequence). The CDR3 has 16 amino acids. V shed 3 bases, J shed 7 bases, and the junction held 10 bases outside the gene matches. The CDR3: CASSIPEAGGFNEQFF. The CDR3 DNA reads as TGTGCCAGTAGTATCCCTGAGGCGGGAGGGTTTAATGAGCAGTTCTTC.

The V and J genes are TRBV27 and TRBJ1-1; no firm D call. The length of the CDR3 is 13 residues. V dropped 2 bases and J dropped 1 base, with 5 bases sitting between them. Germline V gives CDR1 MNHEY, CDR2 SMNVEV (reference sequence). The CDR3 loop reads CASSLDTNTEAFF. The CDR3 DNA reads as TGTGCCAGCAGTTTAGACACGAACACTGAAGCTTTCTTT.

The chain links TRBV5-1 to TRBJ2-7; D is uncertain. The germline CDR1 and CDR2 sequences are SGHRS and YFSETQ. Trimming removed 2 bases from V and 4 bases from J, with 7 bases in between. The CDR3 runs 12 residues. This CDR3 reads CASSLYEYEQYF. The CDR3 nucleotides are TGCGCCAGCAGCTTATACGAGTACGAGCAGTACTTC.

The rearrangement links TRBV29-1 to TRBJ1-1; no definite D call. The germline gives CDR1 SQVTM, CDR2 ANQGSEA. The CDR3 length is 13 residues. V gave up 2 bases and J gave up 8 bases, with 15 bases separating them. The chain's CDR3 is CSVEPPGPPEAFF. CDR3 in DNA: TGCAGCGTTGAACCGCCGGGTCCCCCCGAAGCTTTCTTT.

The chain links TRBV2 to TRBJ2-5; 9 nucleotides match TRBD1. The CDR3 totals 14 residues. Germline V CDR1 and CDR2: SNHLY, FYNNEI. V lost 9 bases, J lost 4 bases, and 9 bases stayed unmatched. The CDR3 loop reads CASTGGWTPETQYF. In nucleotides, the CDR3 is TGTGCCAGTACAGGGGGCTGGACTCCAGAGACCCAGTACTTC.

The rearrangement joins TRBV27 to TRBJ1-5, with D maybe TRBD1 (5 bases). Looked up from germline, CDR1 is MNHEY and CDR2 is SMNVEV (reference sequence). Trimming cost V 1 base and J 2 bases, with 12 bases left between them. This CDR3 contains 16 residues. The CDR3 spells CASSLFSSGGNQPQHF. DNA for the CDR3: TGTGCCAGCAGTTTATTCTCGTCGGGGGGCAATCAGCCCCAGCATTTT.

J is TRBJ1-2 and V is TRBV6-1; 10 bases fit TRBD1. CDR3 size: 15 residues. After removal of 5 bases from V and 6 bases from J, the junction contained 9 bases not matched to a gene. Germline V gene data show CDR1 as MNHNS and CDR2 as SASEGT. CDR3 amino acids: CASSSPGQGRDGYTF. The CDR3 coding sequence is TGTGCCAGCAGTTCCCCGGGACAGGGGAGAGATGGCTACACCTTC.

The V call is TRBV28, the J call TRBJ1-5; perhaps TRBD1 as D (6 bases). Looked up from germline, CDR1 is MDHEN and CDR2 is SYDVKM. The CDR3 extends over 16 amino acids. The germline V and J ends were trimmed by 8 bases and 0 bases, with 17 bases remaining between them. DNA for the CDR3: TGTGCCAGCCGCAGGAAACAGGGATATAGCAATCAGCCCCAGCATTTT. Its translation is CASRRKQGYSNQPQHF.

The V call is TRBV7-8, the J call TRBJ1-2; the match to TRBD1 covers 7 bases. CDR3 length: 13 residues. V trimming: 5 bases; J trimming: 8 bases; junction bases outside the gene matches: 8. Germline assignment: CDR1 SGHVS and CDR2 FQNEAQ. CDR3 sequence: CASSPTGVSGYTF. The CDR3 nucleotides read TGTGCCAGCAGCCCAACAGGGGTTAGCGGCTACACCTTC. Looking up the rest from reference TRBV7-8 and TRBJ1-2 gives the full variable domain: GAGVSQSPRYKVAKRGQDVALRCDPISGHVSLFWYQQALGQGPEFLTYFQNEAQLDKSGLPSDRFFAERPEGSVSTLKIQRTQQEDSAVYLCASSPTGVSGYTFGSGTRLTVV.

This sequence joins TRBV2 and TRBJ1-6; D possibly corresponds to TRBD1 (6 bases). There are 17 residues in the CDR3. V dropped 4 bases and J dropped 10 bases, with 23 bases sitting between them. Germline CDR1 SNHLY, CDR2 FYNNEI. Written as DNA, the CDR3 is TGTGCCAGCAGTGTTTCGGACAGTTTAGGGCGAGGATCACCCCTCCACTTT. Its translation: CASSVSDSLGRGSPLHF.

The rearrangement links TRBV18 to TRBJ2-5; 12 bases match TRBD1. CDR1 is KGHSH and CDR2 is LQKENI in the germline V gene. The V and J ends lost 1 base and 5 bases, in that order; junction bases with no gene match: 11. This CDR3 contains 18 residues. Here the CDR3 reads CASSPLVGQGAQYETQYF. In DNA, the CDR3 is TGTGCCAGCTCACCACTCGTGGGACAGGGGGCGCAGTATGAGACCCAGTACTTC.

This CDR3 reads CASSQAWTSGRGSGELFF. The CDR3 coding sequence is TGTGCCAGCAGCCAAGCGTGGACTAGCGGGAGGGGGTCCGGGGAGCTGTTTTTT. V usage is TRBV3-1 (or the pseudogene TRBV3-2) and J usage is TRBJ2-2, with 15 bases identical to TRBD2. Germline CDR1 and CDR2: LGHDT and YNNKEL (reference sequence). The CDR3 runs to 18 residues. J gave up 6 bases and V 1 base, and 6 bases lay outside the gene matches.

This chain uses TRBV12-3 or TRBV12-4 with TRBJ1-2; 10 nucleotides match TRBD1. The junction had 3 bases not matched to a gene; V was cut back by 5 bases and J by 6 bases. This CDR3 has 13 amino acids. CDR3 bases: TGTGCCAGCAGTCTGGGACAGGGGAATGGCTACACCTTC. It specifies CASSLGQGNGYTF.

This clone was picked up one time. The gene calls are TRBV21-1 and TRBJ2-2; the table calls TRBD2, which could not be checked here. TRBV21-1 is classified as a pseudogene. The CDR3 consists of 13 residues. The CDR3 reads CASRGTNTGELFF. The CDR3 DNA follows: TGTGCCAGCAGGGGGACTAACACCGGGGAGCTGTTTTTT.